The next 10 T cell receptor beta chains were all read from a single sample in a study of chemoradiotherapy in HPV16-positive cancers. Here immunoSEQ multiplex PCR was the method, and the copy in TCRdb shows in-frame clones only, minus some. The repertoire holds fewer than 25,000 clones, roughly 66% seen once, with around 2.6% in the top ten. The specimen was collected from a patient who underwent chemoradiotherapy. These receptors all come from a human donor with HPV-associated anogenital cancer.

The genes are TRBV6-6 and TRBJ2-7, with D unresolved. Germline lookup yields CDR1 MNHNY and CDR2 SVGAGI (reference sequence). V lost 5 bases and J 6 bases, leaving 8 bases between the germline ends. The CDR3 loop spans 11 amino acids. This CDR3 reads CASSQGIEQYF. CDR3 nucleotides: TGTGCCAGCAGTCAAGGGATCGAGCAGTACTTC.

This rearrangement joins TRBV29-1 to TRBJ2-3; the match to TRBD2 covers 7 bases. This CDR3 contains 17 residues. The ends lost 1 base at V and 1 base at J; junction bases unmatched: 11. Germline V gene lookup returns CDR1 SQVTM and CDR2 ANQGSEA. The CDR3 protein is CSVEGDPGRGGTDTQYF. DNA for the CDR3: TGCAGCGTTGAAGGGGACCCCGGACGGGGGGGCACAGATACGCAGTATTTT.

This rearrangement joins TRBV5-6 to TRBJ1-1, with D possibly matching TRBD1 (6 bases). Germline-derived CDR1 and CDR2 are SGHDT and YYEEEE. Trimming took off 2 bases at V and 11 bases at J, with 13 bases between the two ends. The CDR3 runs to 12 residues. The CDR3 region has the DNA TGTGCCAGCAGCTTCGGGGGGGCGTCGGCTTTCTTT. This encodes CASSFGGASAFF.

The chain carries TRBV28 and TRBJ2-2, with 12 bases aligning to TRBD1. Germline CDR1 reads MDHEN; CDR2 reads SYDVKM. The CDR3 consists of 17 residues. The V segment lost 4 bases and the J segment 7 bases; nucleotides outside the gene matches: 10. CDR3 in amino acids: CASSSRRDRGRYGELFF. The DNA for the CDR3 is TGTGCCAGCAGTTCACGCAGGGACAGGGGGCGTTACGGGGAGCTGTTTTTT.

V gene TRBV19 combines with J gene TRBJ2-1, with a weak D call TRBD2 (5 bases). Trimming cost V 6 bases and J 0 bases, with 12 bases left between them. The germline V gene has CDR1 LNHDA and CDR2 SQIVND (reference sequence). The CDR3 has 15 amino acids. CDR3 sequence: CASRRTRGSYNEQFF. In DNA, the CDR3 is TGTGCCAGTAGACGGACCCGGGGCTCCTACAATGAGCAGTTCTTC.

The V call is TRBV7-3, the J call TRBJ2-3; unclear D gene. V dropped 5 bases and J dropped 4 bases, with 13 bases sitting between them. This CDR3 region has 14 residues. Germline V gene lookup returns CDR1 SGHTA and CDR2 FQGTGA. This CDR3 is CASSPPSRPDTQYF. The CDR3 DNA reads TGTGCCAGCAGCCCCCCCTCAAGACCAGATACGCAGTATTTT.

The chain joins TRBV7-9 to TRBJ2-6, with D tentatively TRBD1 (6 bases). The ends were cut back, 5 bases at V and 1 base at J, with 12 bases in the middle. CDR3 length equals 16 residues. Germline CDR1 SEHNR, CDR2 FQNEAQ (reference sequence). The CDR3 DNA follows: TGTGCCAGCAGCGGGAACAGGGAATCTGGGGCCAACGTCCTGACTTTC. This translates into CASSGNRESGANVLTF.

The chain carries TRBV21-1 and TRBJ1-1. TRBV21-1 is a documented pseudogene. The CDR3 covers 14 residues. As DNA, the CDR3 is TGTGCCAGCAGCAAAGCCCGGACGGGCACTGAAGCTTTCTTT. It codes for CASSKARTGTEAFF.

In its sample, this clone was seen once. Written as DNA, the CDR3 is TGCAGCGTTGGGCACACCGGGGAGCTGTTTTTT. It codes for CSVGHTGELFF. The chain joins TRBV29-1 to TRBJ2-2; D gene ambiguous. The CDR3 contains 11 residues. Germline V gene lookup returns CDR1 SQVTM and CDR2 ANQGSEA. Trimming pared 4 bases from V and 3 bases from J, leaving 3 bases between.

The chain combines TRBV10-3 with TRBJ1-4; D remains ambiguous. V lost 4 bases, J lost 1 base, and 10 bases lay in between. CDR1 is ENHRY and CDR2 is SYGVKD in the germline V gene. This CDR3 region has 15 residues. Here the CDR3 reads CAISGSDRTNEKLFF. CDR3 DNA: TGTGCCATCAGTGGGTCGGATAGAACTAATGAAAAACTGTTTTTT.